The rows below give T cell receptor beta chains drawn from one sample of a study of regulatory T cells in long-lasting Graves disease. TCRdb re-analysed the multiplex PCR reads in MiXCR, keeping a single row per CDR3 protein. Here the sample spans around 300,000 distinct CDR3 sequences, 20% to 25% being singletons. Sequenced here: peripheral blood mononuclear cells (PBMCs), sampled when the disease was refractory, from a patient treated with antithyroid drugs. These TCRs come from a female donor with Graves disease. CDR3s include the opening cysteine and the closing phenylalanine or tryptophan. D genes are given only for firm matches. Size is stated for part of the rows, as once, few or many counts, or as a class when the clone is expanded.

clone size,CDR3 length,V gene,D gene,J gene,CDR3 protein,CDR3 DNA
NA,14,TRBV5-1,TRBD2,TRBJ2-7,CASSTLAGNYEQYF,TGCGCCAGCAGCACACTAGCGGGGAACTACGAGCAGTACTTC
NA,14,TRBV20-1,NA,TRBJ2-7,CSASFTGPRREQYF,TGCAGTGCTAGCTTCACAGGGCCCCGTCGCGAGCAGTACTTC
NA,18,TRBV7-2,TRBD1,TRBJ1-2,CASSPSGGGQGANYGYTF,TGTGCCAGCAGCCCTAGCGGGGGGGGACAGGGGGCTAACTATGGCTACACCTTC
few,22,TRBV7-2,TRBD2,TRBJ2-7,CASSAQRTGLGLAGVTPYEQYF,TGTGCCAGCAGCGCACAAAGGACAGGGTTGGGACTAGCGGGTGTGACCCCCTACGAGCAGTACTTC
few,15,TRBV6-5,TRBD1,TRBJ1-4,CASSYSDRGPEKLFF,TGTGCCAGCAGTTACTCGGACAGGGGGCCTGAAAAACTGTTTTTT
many,16,TRBV15,TRBD1,TRBJ1-3,CATSSGQGRSGNTIYF,TGTGCCACCAGCAGCGGACAGGGCCGCTCTGGAAACACCATATATTTT
NA,14,TRBV19,NA,TRBJ1-3,CASSMEGSGNTIYF,TGTGCCAGTAGTATGGAGGGATCTGGAAACACCATATATTTT
NA,15,TRBV5-6,NA,TRBJ1-2,CASSLRSAVPSGYTF,TGTGCCAGCAGCTTGAGGTCGGCGGTCCCTAGCGGCTACACCTTC
many,13,TRBV6-1,NA,TRBJ2-5,CASRRQFQETQYF,TGTGCCAGCAGGAGACAGTTCCAAGAGACCCAGTACTTC
few,15,TRBV5-1,NA,TRBJ2-7,CASSSLAGNNYKQYF,TGCGCCAGCAGCAGCTTGGCAGGCAACAACTACAAGCAGTACTTC
NA,14,TRBV27,NA,TRBJ2-7,CASSQKGDHYEQYF,TGTGCCAGCAGTCAAAAGGGCGATCACTACGAGCAGTACTTC
few,14,TRBV20-1,NA,TRBJ2-7,CSARDPVRGSEQYF,TGCAGTGCTAGAGATCCGGTACGGGGAAGCGAGCAGTACTTC
NA,16,TRBV7-2,NA,TRBJ2-7,CASSPSYEQGVYEQYF,TGTGCCAGCAGCCCATCGTATGAGCAGGGAGTCTACGAGCAGTACTTC